Listed here are 8 T cell receptor beta chains from one sample, sequenced in a study of blood T cell repertoires in COVID-19. Libraries were prepared by immunoSEQ multiplex PCR; TCRdb keeps only in-frame clonotypes and omits some of them. The repertoire holds some 210,000 clones, with approximately 81% as singletons. The specimen sequenced was peripheral blood. These receptors were taken from a human donor in a cohort sampled during active COVID-19.

The CDR3 region is CSAAEGDGSPLHF. CDR3 nucleotide sequence: TGCAGCGCCGCCGAAGGGGATGGGTCACCCCTCCACTTT. The chain recombines TRBV29-1 with TRBJ1-6, with a weak D call TRBD1 (5 bases). Germline V lookup: CDR1 SQVTM, CDR2 ANQGSEA. Trimming stripped 7 bases from V and 10 bases from J, with 17 bases between. The CDR3 runs to 13 residues.

This clone has just a few counts. V usage is TRBV29-1 and J usage is TRBJ2-3; D may be TRBD1 (6 bases). Trimming took 7 bases from V and 6 from J, leaving 20 bases between them. CDR3 size: 14 residues. Germline V gives CDR1 SQVTM, CDR2 ANQGSEA. This CDR3 is CSASFTGQWDTQYF. The CDR3 DNA is TGCAGCGCTTCTTTTACAGGACAGTGGGATACGCAGTATTTT.

The gene calls are TRBV6-2 or TRBV6-3 and TRBJ1-5; the match to TRBD1 covers 8 bases. Germline lookup yields CDR1 MNHEY and CDR2 SVGEGT. The junction had 2 bases not matched to a gene; V was cut back by 4 bases and J by 6 bases. This CDR3 is built from 13 residues. In DNA form, the CDR3 reads TGTGCCAGCAGTTTACAGGGGGTTCAGCCCCAGCATTTT. It codes for CASSLQGVQPQHF.

V and J are TRBV6-5 and TRBJ2-2; D perhaps matches TRBD2 (5 bases). Trimming pared 5 bases from V and 4 bases from J, leaving 11 bases between. The CDR3 loop spans 14 amino acids. Germline V gene data show CDR1 as MNHEY and CDR2 as SVGAGI. This chain's CDR3 is CASSNPGITGELFF. The CDR3, as DNA: TGTGCCAGCAGTAACCCGGGGATCACCGGGGAGCTGTTTTTT.

This chain uses TRBV5-1 with TRBJ1-1; D perhaps matches TRBD1 (6 bases). Germline V gene data show CDR1 as SGHRS and CDR2 as YFSETQ. There are 11 residues in the CDR3. Trimming took 5 bases from V and 10 from J, leaving 12 bases between them. The CDR3 region has the DNA TGCGCCAGCAGGGCGACAGGAAGAGCTTTCTTT. Residues: CASRATGRAFF.

The genes are TRBV5-1 and TRBJ1-1, with D uncertain. Trimming took 0 bases from V and 11 from J, leaving 14 bases between them. CDR3 size: 13 residues. Looked up from germline, CDR1 is SGHRS and CDR2 is YFSETQ. CDR3 in DNA: TGCGCCAGCAGCTTGGTGGAGGGATTGAATGCTTTCTTT. The encoded protein is CASSLVEGLNAFF.

The chain uses TRBV19 and TRBJ1-2; weak D call: TRBD1 (6 bases). Trimming took 6 bases from V and 2 from J, leaving 19 bases between them. CDR1 is LNHDA and CDR2 is SQIVND in the germline V gene (reference sequence). The CDR3 runs 16 residues. CDR3 nucleotide sequence: TGTGCCAGTAGCGCAAGATCGGGACAAACCAACTATGGCTACACCTTC. It translates to CASSARSGQTNYGYTF.

The chain combines TRBV11-2 with TRBJ2-2; 16 nucleotides align to TRBD2. Germline V gives CDR1 SGHAT, CDR2 FQNNGV. Trimming removed 5 bases from V and 4 bases from J; junction bases left unmatched: 7. The CDR3 totals 18 residues. The CDR3 loop reads CASSPGLAGGLSTGELFF. CDR3 DNA: TGTGCCAGCAGCCCGGGACTAGCGGGAGGGCTAAGCACCGGGGAGCTGTTTTTT.